This T cell receptor beta chain was found in a study of control samples from healthy donors and cancer patients. Only in-frame clones appear in the TCRdb table, and some are missing; sequencing was by immunoSEQ multiplex PCR. The sample includes 30,000 to 40,000 clones, approximately 93% of them seen just once. V shed 2 bases and J shed 12 bases, with 20 bases lying between them. CDR1 is MGHDK and CDR2 is SYGVNS in the germline V gene. The length of the CDR3 is 14 residues. The sequenced sample was PBMCs. The V gene is TRBV25-1, the J gene TRBJ2-7; no firm D call. This receptor was obtained from a middle-aged man with colorectal cancer. DNA of the CDR3: TGTGCCAGCAGTGAAGAACCCCTCAGACCCACCCGGTACTTC. It codes for CASSEEPLRPTRYF.